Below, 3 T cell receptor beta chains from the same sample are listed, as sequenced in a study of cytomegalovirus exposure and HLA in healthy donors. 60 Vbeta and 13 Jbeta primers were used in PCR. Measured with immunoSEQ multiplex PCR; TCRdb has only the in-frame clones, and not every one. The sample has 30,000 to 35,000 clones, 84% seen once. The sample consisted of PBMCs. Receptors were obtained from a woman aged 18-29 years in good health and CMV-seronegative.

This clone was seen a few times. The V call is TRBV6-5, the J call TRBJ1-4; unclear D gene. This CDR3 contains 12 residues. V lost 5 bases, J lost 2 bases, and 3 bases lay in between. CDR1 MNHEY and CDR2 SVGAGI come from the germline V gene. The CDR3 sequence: CASSATNEKLFF. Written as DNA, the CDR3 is TGTGCCAGCAGTGCGACTAATGAAAAACTGTTTTTT.

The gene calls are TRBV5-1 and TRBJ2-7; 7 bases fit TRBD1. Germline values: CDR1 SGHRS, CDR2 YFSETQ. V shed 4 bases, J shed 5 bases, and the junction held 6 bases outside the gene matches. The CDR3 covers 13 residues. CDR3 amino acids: CASSLTGNHEQYF. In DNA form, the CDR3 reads TGCGCCAGCAGCCTGACAGGGAACCACGAGCAGTACTTC.

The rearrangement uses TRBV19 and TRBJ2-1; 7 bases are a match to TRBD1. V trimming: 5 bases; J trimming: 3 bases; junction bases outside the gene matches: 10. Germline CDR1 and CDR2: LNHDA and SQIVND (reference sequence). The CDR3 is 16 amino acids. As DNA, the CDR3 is TGTGCCAGTAGTTCTATAACCGGGACAGACTACAATGAGCAGTTCTTC. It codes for CASSSITGTDYNEQFF.